This T cell receptor (beta chain) was identified in a study of response to subunit inactivated influenza vaccine. Germline V gives CDR1 DFQATT, CDR2 SNEGSKA (reference sequence). The CDR3 has 17 amino acids. V dropped 5 bases and J dropped 0; count of bases not matched to a gene: 11. In TCRdb, the RT-PCR reads were re-called with MiXCR into one record per CDR3 protein. Among roughly 540,000 distinct CDR3 sequences listed, roughly 23% were seen once. A further study also used this sample, focusing on T cells expressing NK-cell markers. That study adds: UMIs were included in TCR beta cDNA generated by 5'RACE template switching.

The TCR was taken from a man between 45 and 60 years old who received an inactivated influenza vaccine. This sample comprised CD4+ T cells sorted from PBMCs, obtained about 12 days after vaccination. The chain is built from TRBV20-1 and TRBJ2-2, with TRBD2 matching over 8 bases. This CDR3 reads CSAADGAGGANTGELFF. The CDR3 region has the DNA TGCAGTGCTGCCGACGGGGCGGGAGGAGCGAACACCGGGGAGCTGTTTTTT.